This T cell receptor (beta chain) was captured in a study of T cell repertoires in cytomegalovirus infection. Study information: Both CMV infection and a matching HLA type were indicated by public TCR beta signatures.

TCRdb reanalysed the reads using MiXCR and keeps one entry per CDR3 protein. The data show roughly 300,000 distinct CDR3 sequences, roughly 9.5% seen once. The sample was PBMCs. The sequence was obtained from a human donor in good health (CMV status not recorded). Some clones in this sample may be carry-over from other donors' samples.

As DNA, the CDR3 is TGTGCCAGCAGCTTAGACCCCGTCCGCTGGGGAGAAGAGACCCAGTACTTC. Its protein is CASSLDPVRWGEETQYF. The V and J genes are TRBV7-6 and TRBJ2-5; the D gene is possibly TRBD2 (5 bases). Germline V gene lookup returns CDR1 SGHVS and CDR2 FNYEAQ. V was shortened by 1 base and J by 3 bases, with 18 bases between the two germline ends. The CDR3 sequence is 17 residues long.